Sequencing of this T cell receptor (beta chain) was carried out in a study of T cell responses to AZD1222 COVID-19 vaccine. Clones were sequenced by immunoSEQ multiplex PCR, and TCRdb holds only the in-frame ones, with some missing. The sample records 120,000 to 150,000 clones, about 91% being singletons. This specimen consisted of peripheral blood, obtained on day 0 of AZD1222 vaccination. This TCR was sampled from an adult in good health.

Here the CDR3 reads CASSLAGRRSYEQYF. The CDR3 nucleotides are TGTGCCAGCAGCTTAGCGGGGCGACGATCCTACGAGCAGTACTTC. The V and J genes are TRBV7-2 and TRBJ2-7, with TRBD1 as a possible D gene (5 bases). The CDR3 is made up of 15 amino acids. Germline V gives CDR1 SGHTA, CDR2 FQGNSA. Deletions cut 0 bases from V and 1 base from J, with 10 bases between.